Below are 7 T cell receptor beta chains sequenced from a single sample in a study of cytomegalovirus exposure and HLA in healthy donors. PCR primers comprised 60 Vbeta and 13 Jbeta primers. Some clones are missing from TCRdb's copy, which holds only in-frame ones; the method was immunoSEQ multiplex PCR. The sample comprises a few hundred thousand clones, 80% to 90% of which are singletons, and 2.5% to 3% rests with the top ten. The sequencing input was PBMCs. Receptors originate from a man under 40 in good health and CMV-seronegative.

The CDR3 here is CASSNRDRVGQTQYF. Written as DNA, the CDR3 is TGTGCCAGCAGTAACCGGGACAGGGTGGGACAGACCCAGTACTTC. The rearrangement joins TRBV2 to TRBJ2-5; 9 positions match TRBD1. The length of the CDR3 is 15 residues. V lost 5 bases and J lost 6; bases outside the gene matches: 10. Germline CDR1 and CDR2: SNHLY and FYNNEI.

The CDR3 protein is CASSLGDRRNTEAFF. CDR3 DNA: TGTGCCAGCAGCTTAGGGGACAGACGGAACACTGAAGCTTTCTTT. The chain links TRBV11-2 to TRBJ1-1; 7 positions match TRBD1. CDR3 length: 15 residues. Trimming cost V 1 base and J 1 base; bases outside gene matches: 3. Germline CDR1 reads SGHAT; CDR2 reads FQNNGV.

This clone showed up just once. The V and J genes are TRBV6-6 and TRBJ1-1, with D perhaps matching TRBD1 (5 bases). V lost 8 bases, J lost 0 bases, and 19 bases lay in between. The germline V gene encodes CDR1 MNHNY and CDR2 SVGAGI (reference sequence). There are 16 residues in the CDR3. CDR3 nucleotide sequence: TGTGCCAGCGGTCGGGGGAGTGGAACCATGAACACTGAAGCTTTCTTT. It encodes CASGRGSGTMNTEAFF.

The V and J genes are TRBV4-2 and TRBJ1-3, with TRBD1 as a possible D gene (5 bases). This CDR3 region has 17 residues. The V gene's germline CDR1 is LGHNA and CDR2 YNFKEQ. V was clipped by 2 bases and J by 0 bases, with 14 bases between them. The CDR3: CASSQPVGGTSGNTIYF. The CDR3 DNA is TGTGCCAGCAGCCAACCCGTGGGGGGGACCTCTGGAAACACCATATATTTT.

The chain uses TRBV11-2 and TRBJ2-2; a possible D gene is TRBD2 (6 bases). Germline V lookup: CDR1 SGHAT, CDR2 FQNNGV. This CDR3 spans 15 amino acids. Trimming stripped 4 bases from V and 3 bases from J, with 12 bases between. The chain's CDR3 is CASSSGVLDTGELFF. The CDR3 DNA sequence: TGTGCCAGCAGCTCGGGGGTATTGGACACCGGGGAGCTGTTTTTT.

The chain links TRBV27 to TRBJ2-7, with 8 bases matching TRBD2. Trimming cost V 8 bases and J 5 bases; bases outside gene matches: 8. The CDR3 has 13 residues. Looked up from germline, CDR1 is MNHEY and CDR2 is SMNVEV (reference sequence). This CDR3 reads CASSGGAGNEQYF. The CDR3 DNA follows: TGTGCCAGCTCGGGGGGGGCGGGAAACGAGCAGTACTTC.

A remark on this clone: A read error may produce the germline difference seen at one junction end. Other DNA sequences in this specimen translate into the identical CDR3. The rearrangement links TRBV6-4 to TRBJ2-5, with 7 bases identical to TRBD2. The germline V gene has CDR1 MRHNA and CDR2 SNTAGT. This CDR3 region has 15 residues. The CDR3 loop reads CASSDSSRAGETQYF. The CDR3 nucleotides are TGTGCCAGCAGTGACTCGAGTAGGGCGGGGGAGACTCAGTACTTC.